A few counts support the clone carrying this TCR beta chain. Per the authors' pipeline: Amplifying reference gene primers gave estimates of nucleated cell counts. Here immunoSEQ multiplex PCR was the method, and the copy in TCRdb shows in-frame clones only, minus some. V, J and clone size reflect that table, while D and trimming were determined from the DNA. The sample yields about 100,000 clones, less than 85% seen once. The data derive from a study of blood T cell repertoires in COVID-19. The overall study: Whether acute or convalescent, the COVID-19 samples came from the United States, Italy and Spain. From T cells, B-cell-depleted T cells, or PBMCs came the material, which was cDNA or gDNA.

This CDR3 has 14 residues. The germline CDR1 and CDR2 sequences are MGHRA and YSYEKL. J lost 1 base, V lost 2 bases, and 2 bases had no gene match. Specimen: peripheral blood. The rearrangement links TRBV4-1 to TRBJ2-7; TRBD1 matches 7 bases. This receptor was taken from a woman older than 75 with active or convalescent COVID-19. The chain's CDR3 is CASSQWTGSYEQYF. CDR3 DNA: TGCGCCAGCAGCCAATGGACAGGATCCTACGAGCAGTACTTC.